This T cell receptor beta chain was recorded in a study of blood T cells in healthy people across ages. Study-wide points: Roughly linear age-related decline in beta diversity appeared, significant by age around 36.

Using a J-beta primer mix together with a sample-barcoded 5' primer, a second PCR was run for roughly 7 to 12 cycles. One entry per CDR3 protein results from TCRdb running MiXCR on the 5' RACE reads. The sample lists roughly 1 million distinct CDR3 sequences, under 30% seen once, with approximately 0.71% in the top ten. This clonotype was counted a few times. The antigen is undetermined. CDR3 length: 15 amino acids. Germline V gives CDR1 LGHNA, CDR2 YSLEER. Trimming took 0 bases from V and 0 from J, leaving 6 bases between them. This sample also belongs to another study, concerning T cells of mothers and their children. That study adds: In this cohort, donors were a few healthy Caucasian mothers plus their six children.

The sample taken for sequencing was blood. The V call is TRBV4-3, the J call TRBJ1-3; the D is unclear. The TCR was taken from a girl aged 2 to 10 in good health. The CDR3 region has the DNA TGCGCCAGCAGCCAAGACACTTACTCTGGAAACACCATATATTTT. It encodes CASSQDTYSGNTIYF.